The 17 T cell receptor beta chains reported below all come from one sample, sequenced in a study of blood T cell repertoires in COVID-19. Only in-frame clones appear in the TCRdb table, and some are missing; sequencing was by immunoSEQ multiplex PCR. The data hold a few hundred thousand clones, with approximately 80% observed a single time. The specimen sequenced was peripheral blood. The receptors stem from a woman in her thirties or forties who had recovered from COVID-19.

Only one count was recorded for this clone. The chain couples TRBV11-2 to TRBJ2-2, with D perhaps TRBD1 (6 bases). The V gene lost 6 bases and the J gene lost 6 bases, with 11 bases spanning the gap. The CDR3 totals 13 residues. Germline V gene sequence: CDR1 SGHAT, CDR2 FQNNGV. In DNA, the CDR3 is TGTGCCAGCAGGAAACAGGGCGCCGGGGAGCTGTTTTTT. It specifies CASRKQGAGELFF.

As DNA, the CDR3 is TGTGCCACCAGCAGAGGGGGAACAGGGTCTGGGGCCAACGTCCTGACTTTC. This codes for CATSRGGTGSGANVLTF. The chain employs TRBV15 and TRBJ2-6; D is possibly TRBD1 (6 bases). Germline values: CDR1 LNHNV, CDR2 YYDKDF (reference sequence). The CDR3 has 17 residues. Trimming cost V 1 base and J 1 base, with 11 bases left between them. The variable domain in full, with the rest retrieved from reference TRBV15 and TRBJ2-6, is DAMVIQNPRYQVTQFGKPVTLSCSQTLNHNVMYWYQQKSSQAPKLLFHYYDKDFNNEADTPDNFQSRRPNTSFCFLDIRSPGLGDTAMYLCATSRGGTGSGANVLTFGAGSRLTVL.

This chain links TRBV18 with TRBJ2-4; D may be TRBD2 (6 bases). Germline-derived CDR1 and CDR2 are KGHSH and LQKENI. This CDR3 contains 14 residues. V lost 3 bases and J lost 7, with 13 bases in between. CDR3 DNA sequence: TGTGCCAGCTCACCGTCTTTGGGACTGAACATTCAGTACTTC. As protein: CASSPSLGLNIQYF.

This clone was seen only a few times. CDR3 region: CASSPGVASYGYTF. CDR3 DNA sequence: TGTGCCAGCAGTCCAGGGGTTGCCTCCTATGGCTACACCTTC. V and J are TRBV7-8 and TRBJ1-2, with D perhaps TRBD1 (6 bases). The germline V gene has CDR1 SGHVS and CDR2 FQNEAQ. V was trimmed by 6 bases and J by 4 bases, leaving 15 bases between them. The CDR3 is made up of 14 amino acids.

This sequence joins TRBV7-2 and TRBJ1-5; weak D call: TRBD1 (6 bases). Germline V gene data show CDR1 as SGHTA and CDR2 as FQGNSA. Trimming removed 5 bases at V and 5 bases at J, with 13 bases between. The length of the CDR3 is 14 residues. The CDR3 sequence is CASSILGGDQPQHF. The CDR3 region has the DNA TGTGCCAGCAGCATACTAGGGGGAGATCAGCCCCAGCATTTT.

The V and J genes are TRBV7-2 and TRBJ1-5; TRBD1 agrees at 7 bases. The germline CDR1 and CDR2 sequences are SGHTA and FQGNSA. The V segment lost 5 bases and the J segment 6 bases; nucleotides outside the gene matches: 10. The CDR3 spans 15 residues. Written as DNA, the CDR3 is TGTGCCAGCAGCGGTGGACAGGCTTTCGGTCAGCCCCAGCATTTT. This encodes CASSGGQAFGQPQHF.

This sequence joins TRBV19 and TRBJ2-7; weak D call: TRBD1 (5 bases). With 5 bases removed from V and 1 base from J, the gap between germline ends came to 12 bases. Per the germline V gene, CDR1 is LNHDA and CDR2 is SQIVND (reference sequence). CDR3 length: 14 residues. The CDR3 sequence: CASSEQTGSYEQYF. In DNA, the CDR3 is TGTGCCAGTAGTGAACAAACAGGTTCCTACGAGCAGTACTTC.

V usage is TRBV6-6 and J usage is TRBJ1-5; TRBD1 matches 9 bases. The CDR3 has 14 residues. V was clipped by 5 bases and J by 4 bases; unmatched bases: 3. CDR1 is MNHNY and CDR2 is SVGAGI in the germline V gene (reference sequence). The CDR3 DNA is TGTGCCAGCAGTGATGGGACAGGGAATCAGCCCCAGCATTTT. Translated: CASSDGTGNQPQHF.

CDR3 residues: CASRQGVFYNEQFF. Here the CDR3 DNA reads TGTGCCAGCCGACAGGGGGTCTTCTACAATGAGCAGTTCTTC. The genes are TRBV6-6 and TRBJ2-1; 9 bases map to TRBD1. The germline CDR1 and CDR2 sequences are MNHNY and SVGAGI (reference sequence). Trimming cost V 8 bases and J 3 bases; bases outside gene matches: 5. The CDR3 extends over 14 amino acids.

This chain links TRBV6-2 or TRBV6-3 with TRBJ2-3, with D possibly matching TRBD1 (6 bases). V was trimmed by 4 bases and J by 2 bases, leaving 13 bases between them. Germline V gene sequence: CDR1 MNHEY, CDR2 SVGEGT. The CDR3 runs 15 residues. CDR3 coding DNA: TGTGCCAGCAGTTTATCAGGGGCCCCCACAGATACGCAGTATTTT. Translation: CASSLSGAPTDTQYF.

The rearrangement joins TRBV6-2 or TRBV6-3 to TRBJ1-2; D gene uncertain. V was trimmed by 4 bases and J by 5 bases, leaving 8 bases between them. Germline loops: CDR1 MNHEY, CDR2 SVGEGT. The CDR3 length is 12 residues. The CDR3 DNA is TGTGCCAGCAGTTTCACGGTTTATGGCTACACCTTC. Translation gives CASSFTVYGYTF.

The chain joins TRBV5-4 to TRBJ2-1; a possible D gene is TRBD2 (5 bases). Germline loops: CDR1 SGHNT, CDR2 YYREEE (reference sequence). Trimming removed 3 bases at V and 6 bases at J, with 16 bases between. CDR3 length equals 15 residues. CDR3 loop: CASSSDIGVLNEQFF. The CDR3 nucleotides are TGTGCCAGCAGCTCCGACATCGGGGTACTCAATGAGCAGTTCTTC.

This chain uses TRBV28 with TRBJ1-2; perhaps TRBD1 as D (5 bases). Germline CDR1 and CDR2: MDHEN and SYDVKM. The CDR3 runs 15 residues. Trimming took off 3 bases at V and 8 bases at J, with 19 bases between the two ends. CDR3 protein: CASSLLGANSGGYTF. CDR3 bases: TGTGCCAGCAGTTTGCTAGGGGCAAACTCCGGAGGCTACACCTTC.

The rearrangement joins TRBV7-9 to TRBJ2-5; TRBD2 matches at 9 bases. Losses at the gene ends were 2 bases for V and 1 base for J; bases not matched to a gene: 5. The CDR3 contains 16 residues. CDR1 and CDR2 from the germline V gene are SEHNR and FQNEAQ (reference sequence). The CDR3 DNA follows: TGTGCCAGCAGCTTAAGGGCGGGGGGGACCCAAGAGACCCAGTACTTC. This gives the protein CASSLRAGGTQETQYF.

This clone came up a few times. The chain uses TRBV2 and TRBJ2-3; D is perhaps TRBD1 (5 bases). Trimming stripped 10 bases from V and 2 bases from J, with 13 bases between. CDR3 length: 13 amino acids. Germline V lookup: CDR1 SNHLY, CDR2 FYNNEI. CDR3 sequence reads: CATAGQFTDTQYF. The CDR3 DNA reads as TGTGCCACCGCAGGACAATTCACAGATACGCAGTATTTT.

In its sample, this clone was seen a few times. The J gene is TRBJ2-2, the V gene TRBV5-1; TRBD2 aligns across 9 bases. Germline CDR1 SGHRS, CDR2 YFSETQ. J was trimmed by 4 bases and V by 4 bases; bases with no gene match: 8. This CDR3 is built from 16 residues. The CDR3 loop reads CASSLTRGGPTGELFF. The CDR3 DNA reads TGCGCCAGCAGCCTGACGCGGGGGGGGCCCACCGGGGAGCTGTTTTTT.

The chain has TRBV19 and TRBJ2-3; 8 positions match TRBD2. The CDR3 totals 14 residues. The V segment lost 7 bases and the J segment 1 base; nucleotides outside the gene matches: 4. CDR1 is LNHDA and CDR2 is SQIVND in the germline V gene (reference sequence). The CDR3 reads CASKAGAGTDTQYF. CDR3 coding DNA: TGTGCCAGTAAAGCGGGGGCCGGCACAGATACGCAGTATTTT.